This TCR beta chain comes out of a study of blood T cell repertoires in COVID-19. As for the study in general: COVID-19 samples, acute and convalescent, were from the United States, Italy and Spain.

Between the trimmed V and J ends, which lost 4 bases and 0 bases, there was a span of 7 bases. Per germline, CDR1 SGHDN and CDR2 FVKESK. The CDR3 totals 15 residues. This table comes from immunoSEQ multiplex PCR, and its TCRdb copy is limited to in-frame clones, with some not included. Counted here are some 190,000 clones, 80% occurring once; the ten biggest clones make up 5.5% to 8.5%. This chain connects TRBV14 to TRBJ2-6; D remains unclear. The sample comprised peripheral blood. The receptor's source is a man aged 55-75 years with acute or convalescent COVID-19. The CDR3 protein is CASSPYYSGANVLTF. The CDR3 region has the DNA TGTGCCAGCAGCCCTTATTACTCTGGGGCCAACGTCCTGACTTTC.